The rows below give T cell receptor beta chains drawn from one sample of a study of identical twins. TCRdb re-analysed the 5' RACE reads in MiXCR, keeping a single row per CDR3 protein. The sample gives roughly 690,000 distinct CDR3 sequences, 21% of which show up once; 4% to 4.5% is in the top ten. These data were also filed under a second study, of T cells expressing NK-cell markers.

The sample comprised PBMCs. The receptors stem from a woman aged 18-29 years in good health. Both conserved end residues are trimmed from each CDR3.

j_call: TRBJ2-6; v_call: TRBV4-3; cdr3_aa: ASSQRGSGANVLT
j_call: TRBJ2-2; v_call: TRBV2; cdr3_aa: ASTLDSNTGELF
j_call: TRBJ2-7; v_call: TRBV20-1; cdr3_aa: SATSGGHKSYEQY
j_call: TRBJ2-3; v_call: TRBV6-1; cdr3_aa: ASTTTGAADTQY
j_call: TRBJ2-1; v_call: TRBV9; cdr3_aa: ASSVASGSDRQF
j_call: TRBJ2-3; v_call: TRBV6-1; cdr3_aa: ASSADRLTDTQY
j_call: TRBJ1-4; v_call: TRBV4-1; cdr3_aa: ASSQIPLELF
j_call: TRBJ2-5; v_call: TRBV9; cdr3_aa: ASSVGGVSQETQY
j_call: TRBJ2-5; v_call: TRBV15; cdr3_aa: ATSSRGGRETQY
j_call: TRBJ2-7; v_call: TRBV12-3/TRBV12-4; cdr3_aa: ASSFVGDEQY
j_call: TRBJ2-7; v_call: TRBV29-1; cdr3_aa: SVEGQSNEQY
j_call: TRBJ1-1; v_call: TRBV9; cdr3_aa: ASSKDRDTEAF
j_call: TRBJ2-1; v_call: TRBV28; cdr3_aa: ASSPSGRDNEQF
j_call: TRBJ1-4; v_call: TRBV7-9; cdr3_aa: ASRPDSEGKLF
j_call: TRBJ2-1; v_call: TRBV10-3; cdr3_aa: AISVTNEQF
j_call: TRBJ2-5; v_call: TRBV6-5; cdr3_aa: ASSYSTALQGTQY
j_call: TRBJ2-3; v_call: TRBV2; cdr3_aa: ASSRLAEFTDTQY
j_call: TRBJ2-1; v_call: TRBV12-3/TRBV12-4; cdr3_aa: ASRKPNEQF
j_call: TRBJ2-5; v_call: TRBV10-3; cdr3_aa: AISDVYLGREEETQY
j_call: TRBJ2-5; v_call: TRBV6-1; cdr3_aa: ASTNDRQGRGETQY
j_call: TRBJ1-1; v_call: TRBV12-3/TRBV12-4; cdr3_aa: ASSLRVDRYTEAF
j_call: TRBJ2-1; v_call: TRBV9; cdr3_aa: ASSGSGGANNEQF
j_call: TRBJ2-2; v_call: TRBV28; cdr3_aa: ASSFGGSGELF
j_call: TRBJ2-3; v_call: TRBV10-3; cdr3_aa: AIRTSSTDTQY
j_call: TRBJ2-2; v_call: TRBV7-8; cdr3_aa: ASSLVQTPNTGELF
j_call: TRBJ2-2; v_call: TRBV7-8; cdr3_aa: ASSLLRGANVPGELF
j_call: TRBJ2-5; v_call: TRBV20-1; cdr3_aa: SASKAGGPETQY
j_call: TRBJ1-1; v_call: TRBV5-1; cdr3_aa: ASSDLPTGVNTEAF
j_call: TRBJ1-5; v_call: TRBV6-6; cdr3_aa: ASSPGHQPQH
j_call: TRBJ2-1; v_call: TRBV12-3/TRBV12-4; cdr3_aa: ASGRDRGRGPQF
j_call: TRBJ2-1; v_call: TRBV7-7; cdr3_aa: ASSQGLATSDEQF
j_call: TRBJ2-1; v_call: TRBV12-3/TRBV12-4; cdr3_aa: ASSSKGTAVEQF
j_call: TRBJ2-1; v_call: TRBV6-5; cdr3_aa: ASSYSHGWDEQF
j_call: TRBJ2-7; v_call: TRBV5-1; cdr3_aa: ASSQGSGVYEQY
j_call: TRBJ2-1; v_call: TRBV7-3; cdr3_aa: ASSPPRGGGAHNEQF
j_call: TRBJ1-4; v_call: TRBV5-1; cdr3_aa: ASSLDGPPIEKLF
j_call: TRBJ2-3; v_call: TRBV20-1; cdr3_aa: SALTSGNSDTQY
j_call: TRBJ1-1; v_call: TRBV7-8; cdr3_aa: ASSSPWPSRDTEAF
j_call: TRBJ2-4; v_call: TRBV29-1; cdr3_aa: SGSDRANIQY
j_call: TRBJ2-1; v_call: TRBV2; cdr3_aa: ASCRTNEQF
j_call: TRBJ2-7; v_call: TRBV10-3; cdr3_aa: AISESIGQGPYEQY
j_call: TRBJ2-4; v_call: TRBV15; cdr3_aa: ATSTGLAGTKNIQY
j_call: TRBJ1-3; v_call: TRBV2; cdr3_aa: ASSGGTPGNTIY
j_call: TRBJ2-3; v_call: TRBV6-5; cdr3_aa: ASSYSGGRKSDTQY
j_call: TRBJ1-1; v_call: TRBV7-8; cdr3_aa: ASSPQLGEAF
j_call: TRBJ1-2; v_call: TRBV12-3/TRBV12-4; cdr3_aa: ASSPRAASFYGYT
j_call: TRBJ2-5; v_call: TRBV20-1; cdr3_aa: SAHHGGEETQY
j_call: TRBJ1-1; v_call: TRBV7-9; cdr3_aa: ASTPWEEMNTEAF
j_call: TRBJ2-2; v_call: TRBV11-2; cdr3_aa: ASSLDRSGSTGELF
j_call: TRBJ2-6; v_call: TRBV15; cdr3_aa: ATSRDLLATRRANVLT
j_call: TRBJ1-1; v_call: TRBV6-5; cdr3_aa: ASSYPGGGRTEAF
j_call: TRBJ2-2; v_call: TRBV7-3; cdr3_aa: ASSPSRTNTGELF
j_call: TRBJ2-3; v_call: TRBV30; cdr3_aa: AWSVGLATDTQY